The rows below give T cell receptor beta chains drawn from one sample of a study of blood T cells in healthy people across ages. TCRdb re-called the 5' RACE reads with MiXCR, one entry per CDR3 protein. The sample contains 1.8 million or so distinct CDR3 sequences, roughly two fifths of which appear only once. The specimen was blood. These receptors all stem from a human donor in good health. The conserved cysteine and the conserved F or W are not part of the CDR3 here. A D gene is named only where the DNA matches it firmly.

D gene	V gene	J gene	CDR3 protein
NA	TRBV21-1	TRBJ2-5	ARGEGWGTQY
TRBD1	TRBV7-9	TRBJ2-3	ASSLVPRDRDTDTQY
TRBD1	TRBV20-1	TRBJ2-1	SAGTRQGIYNEQF
TRBD1	TRBV29-1	TRBJ1-2	SDPFRDRALCGKYGYT
NA	TRBV5-1	NA	ASSSADREGEQY
NA	TRBV4-1	TRBJ1-2	ASSQDPGIGNGYT
NA	TRBV2	TRBJ1-2	ASSVLQGGGYT
TRBD2	TRBV20-1	TRBJ2-1	GARDSGTSELVGNEQF
TRBD1	TRBV6-5	TRBJ1-6	ASSYDSGTGGSPLH
TRBD1	TRBV6-2/TRBV6-3	TRBJ2-1	ASSSPLRQGVKNNEQF
NA	TRBV20-1	TRBJ2-7	SARERGQGYEQY
NA	TRBV3-1	TRBJ1-2	ASSQGLGGYGYT
TRBD1	TRBV10-3	TRBJ2-2	AISGDRDTGELF
TRBD1	TRBV10-3	TRBJ1-2	AISEPGQGYGYT
NA	TRBV6-4	TRBJ2-3	ASTPEEGTDTQY
TRBD1	TRBV27	TRBJ1-2	ASSDPGTAYYGYT
NA	TRBV10-3	TRBJ2-1	AISVATAVSYNEQF
NA	TRBV12-3/TRBV12-4	TRBJ2-1	AIAPSSYNEQF
NA	TRBV20-1	TRBJ2-3	SARDKKGTDTQY
NA	TRBV6-5	TRBJ2-1	ASINKGGSEQF